Following are 17 T cell receptor beta chains from one sample sequenced in a study of patients and donors after allogeneic stem cell transplantation. TCRdb reprocessed the RT-PCR reads with MiXCR, giving one entry per CDR3 protein. The sample records approximately 170,000 distinct CDR3 sequences, 24% being singletons. The sequenced sample was blood, either unsorted or a sorted T cell fraction (not recorded which). The receptors come from a human donor who was either an allogeneic HSCT recipient or a stem cell or donor lymphocyte infusion donor (not recorded which). It is not recorded whose cells these are; they may come from a transplant donor.

In DNA, the CDR3 is TGCGCCAGCAGCCGGAAATACACCGGGGAGCTGTTTTTT. Protein: CASSRKYTGELFF. V and J are TRBV4-1 and TRBJ2-2; D is uncertain. Germline V gene sequence: CDR1 MGHRA, CDR2 YSYEKL. The CDR3 length is 13 residues. Trimming took 4 bases from V and 3 from J, leaving 6 bases between them.

This clonotype came up a few times. The chain links TRBV4-3 to TRBJ1-4, with 10 positions matching TRBD1. The CDR3 length is 19 residues. The germline V gene has CDR1 LGHNA and CDR2 YSLEER. Trimming at V came to 0 bases and at J to 8 bases, leaving 15 bases not matched to a gene. The CDR3 DNA reads TGCGCCAGCAGCCAAGAAAGCGGGACAGGGGCCGCGCAAGGCGAAAAACTGTTTTTT. Its protein product is CASSQESGTGAAQGEKLFF.

In this sample, this clonotype turned up a few times. This chain links TRBV12-3 or TRBV12-4 with TRBJ1-1, with D maybe TRBD1 (6 bases). With 5 bases removed from V and 11 bases from J, the gap between germline ends came to 15 bases. This CDR3 spans 12 amino acids. CDR3 in DNA: TGTGCCAGCAGTCGGGCAGGGGTGAAGGCTTTCTTT. It yields the protein CASSRAGVKAFF.

This sequence joins TRBV9 and TRBJ2-7, with 7 bases matching TRBD2. Germline loops: CDR1 SGDLS, CDR2 YYNGEE. With 0 bases clipped from V and 6 bases from J, the junction kept 12 bases outside the gene matches. The CDR3 sequence is 16 residues long. DNA of the CDR3: TGTGCCAGCAGCGTAGAGGTGGGAGGGCCTGTTTCCGAGCAGTACTTC. Protein sequence: CASSVEVGGPVSEQYF.

The J gene is TRBJ2-1, the V gene TRBV12-3 or TRBV12-4; 12 bases fit TRBD1. The V and J ends lost 8 bases and 6 bases, in that order; junction bases with no gene match: 14. The CDR3 spans 17 residues. The CDR3 is CASALSGGTGGRNEQFF. DNA of the CDR3: TGTGCCAGCGCCCTTAGCGGAGGGACAGGGGGCCGCAATGAGCAGTTCTTC.

The chain carries TRBV4-2 and TRBJ2-3; TRBD1 agrees at 8 bases. Germline V lookup: CDR1 LGHNA, CDR2 YNFKEQ. Unmatched junction bases numbered 4, after V lost 1 base and J lost 1 base. The CDR3 length is 16 residues. DNA of the CDR3: TGTGCCAGCAGCCAAGTTGCGACAGGGGGCACAGATACGCAGTATTTT. Translating gives CASSQVATGGTDTQYF.

This clonotype was detected only a few times. The chain carries TRBV20-1 and TRBJ1-2, with a weak D call TRBD1 (5 bases). The V end was cut by 3 bases, the J end by 1 base, with 15 bases between. Per germline, CDR1 DFQATT and CDR2 SNEGSKA (reference sequence). CDR3 size: 15 residues. This CDR3 is CSASPLRGSNYGYTF. Here the CDR3 DNA reads TGCAGTGCTAGCCCCCTCCGGGGGAGTAACTATGGCTACACCTTC.

The chain links TRBV10-3 to TRBJ1-5; a weak D match, TRBD1 (6 bases). Trimming pared 0 bases from V and 3 bases from J, leaving 12 bases between. This CDR3 has 16 amino acids. The germline CDR1 and CDR2 sequences are ENHRY and SYGVKD. CDR3 protein: CAISESPGQYNQPQHF. The CDR3 DNA reads TGTGCCATCAGTGAGTCTCCCGGACAGTACAATCAGCCCCAGCATTTT.

This clonotype was observed a handful of times. The chain couples TRBV20-1 to TRBJ2-7; TRBD2 might be the D (7 bases). V was clipped by 6 bases and J by 5 bases, with 23 bases between them. This CDR3 is built from 15 residues. Per germline, CDR1 DFQATT and CDR2 SNEGSKA (reference sequence). DNA of the CDR3: TGCAGTGCAAGAAAAACAGGGAGGGGAGAGGACGAGCAGTACTTC. Its protein is CSARKTGRGEDEQYF.

This sequence joins TRBV7-9 and TRBJ1-1; D not resolved. The V and J ends lost 3 bases and 2 bases respectively, with 13 bases between them. Per the germline V gene, CDR1 is SEHNR and CDR2 is FQNEAQ (reference sequence). The CDR3 consists of 15 residues. CDR3 coding DNA: TGTGCCAGCAGCTTGGGGTTTTCTGGAAACACTGAAGCTTTCTTT. Its translation: CASSLGFSGNTEAFF.

The chain has TRBV12-3 or TRBV12-4 and TRBJ2-5; 8 nucleotides match TRBD1. V was clipped by 0 bases and J by 5 bases; unmatched bases: 8. The CDR3 is 16 residues long. The CDR3 DNA follows: TGTGCCAGCAGTTTAGCGTGGACAGGGCCGGGGGAGACCCAGTACTTC. This codes for CASSLAWTGPGETQYF.

This clonotype was detected only a few times. The chain is built from TRBV29-1 and TRBJ1-1; TRBD1 matches 9 bases. This CDR3 has 15 residues. V lost 5 bases, J lost 3 bases, and 10 bases stayed unmatched. Germline V gives CDR1 SQVTM, CDR2 ANQGSEA. The CDR3 sequence: CSVPPTGGWDTEAFF. For the CDR3, the DNA is TGCAGCGTTCCTCCGACAGGGGGTTGGGACACTGAAGCTTTCTTT. The variable domain in full, completed from reference TRBV29-1 and TRBJ1-1, reads SAVISQKPSRDICQRGTSLTIQCQVDSQVTMMFWYRQQPGQSLTLIATANQGSEATYESGFVIDKFPISRPNLTFSTLTVSNMSPEDSSIYLCSVPPTGGWDTEAFFGQGTRLTVV.

In its sample, this clonotype was seen a few times. The CDR3 nucleotides read TGTGCCAGCAGCTCCACAGGGGTAGGTGAAGCTTTCTTT. As protein: CASSSTGVGEAFF. The chain has TRBV7-3 and TRBJ1-1; 7 bases map to TRBD1. This CDR3 spans 13 amino acids. The V gene's germline CDR1 is SGHTA and CDR2 FQGTGA. V trimming: 4 bases; J trimming: 7 bases; junction bases outside the gene matches: 6.

A few counts support this clonotype. The V and J genes are TRBV12-3 or TRBV12-4 and TRBJ2-5, with D unclear. CDR3 length: 15 residues. The ends were cut back, 2 bases at V and 5 bases at J, with 15 bases in the middle. CDR3 sequence: CASSLIWAVAETQYF. The CDR3 bases are TGTGCCAGCAGTTTAATCTGGGCCGTCGCGGAGACCCAGTACTTC.

This clonotype appeared a few times. This rearrangement joins TRBV7-9 to TRBJ2-7; 7 bases line up with TRBD1. CDR1 SEHNR and CDR2 FQNEAQ come from the germline V gene (reference sequence). This CDR3 comprises 13 residues. V trimming: 8 bases; J trimming: 3 bases; junction bases outside the gene matches: 7. CDR3 amino acids: CASAEGGIYEQYF. The CDR3 bases are TGTGCCAGCGCAGAAGGGGGCATCTACGAGCAGTACTTC.

This clonotype was detected only a few times. The chain recombines TRBV20-1 with TRBJ2-7, with TRBD1 matching 9 bases. Per germline, CDR1 DFQATT and CDR2 SNEGSKA (reference sequence). This CDR3 region has 13 residues. Trimming took 6 bases from V and 3 from J; bases not matched to a gene: 6. In nucleotides, the CDR3 is TGCAGTGCCCCGGGACAGGGAGGCTACGAGCAGTACTTC. Amino acid sequence: CSAPGQGGYEQYF.

This clonotype was seen ten or more times. The chain uses TRBV10-3 and TRBJ1-1, with 8 bases fitting TRBD1. J lost 0 bases, V lost 6 bases, and 9 bases had no gene match. Germline CDR1 reads ENHRY; CDR2 reads SYGVKD. This CDR3 is 16 amino acids long. CDR3 sequence reads: CAIRTGQAKMNTEAFF. The DNA for the CDR3 is TGTGCCATCAGAACGGGACAGGCCAAGATGAACACTGAAGCTTTCTTT.